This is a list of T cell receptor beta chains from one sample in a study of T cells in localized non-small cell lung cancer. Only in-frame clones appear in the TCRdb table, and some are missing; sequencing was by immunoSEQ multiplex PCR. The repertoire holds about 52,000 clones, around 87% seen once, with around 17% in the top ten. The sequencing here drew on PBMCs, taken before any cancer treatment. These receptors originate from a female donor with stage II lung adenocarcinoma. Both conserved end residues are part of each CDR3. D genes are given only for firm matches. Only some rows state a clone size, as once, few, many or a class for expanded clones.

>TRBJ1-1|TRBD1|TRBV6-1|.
TGTGCCAGCGTATCCGGGACAGTGAACACTGAAGCTTTCTTT
CASVSGTVNTEAFF
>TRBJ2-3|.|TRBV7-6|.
TGTGCCAGCAGCTTTGTCACAGATACGCAGTATTTT
CASSFVTDTQYF
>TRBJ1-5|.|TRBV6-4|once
TGTGCCAGCAGTGCTGAGGTTGGCCAGCCCCAGCATTTT
CASSAEVGQPQHF
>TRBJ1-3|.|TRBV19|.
TGTGCCAGTAGTATAGATCTCTACGGAAGGGTCCGTGGAAACACCATATATTTT
CASSIDLYGRVRGNTIYF
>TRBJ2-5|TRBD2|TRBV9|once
TGTGCCAGCAGCGCAGCGGGGACTAGCGGGGGGGCCCCCGGGGAGACCCAGTACTTC
CASSAAGTSGGAPGETQYF
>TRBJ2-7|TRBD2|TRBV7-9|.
TGTGCCAGCAGTCCTATAGCGGGGGGCTCCTACGAGCAGTACTTC
CASSPIAGGSYEQYF
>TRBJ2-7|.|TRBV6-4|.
TGTGCCAGCCGCGATTCTCGCCCCCGTCGGGAGCAGTACTTC
CASRDSRPRREQYF
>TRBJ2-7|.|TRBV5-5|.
TGTGCCAGCAGCGTCGGGTCTTCCTACGAGCAGTACTTC
CASSVGSSYEQYF
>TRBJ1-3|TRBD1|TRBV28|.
TGTGCCAGCACTCCCAGGGAGATCGGACAGGGCCACACCATATATTTT
CASTPREIGQGHTIYF
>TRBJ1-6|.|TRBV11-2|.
TGTGCCAGCAGCTTGCGTCCTGGTAATTCACCCCTCCACTTT
CASSLRPGNSPLHF
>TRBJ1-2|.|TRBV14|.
TGTGCCAGCAGCCAGCTGGACAAGAACTATGGCTACACCTTC
CASSQLDKNYGYTF
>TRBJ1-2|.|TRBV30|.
TGTGCCTGGAGTGATCAGGTGGTGATTTCTGGCTACACCTTC
CAWSDQVVISGYTF
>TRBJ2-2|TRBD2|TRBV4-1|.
TGCGCCAGCAGCCAAGTCGCTAGCGGGGGGGCCGGCGGGGAGCTGTTTTTT
CASSQVASGGAGGELFF
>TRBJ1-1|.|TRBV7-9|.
TGTGCCAGCAGTCCGATTGGACCGACGAACACTGAAGCTTTCTTT
CASSPIGPTNTEAFF
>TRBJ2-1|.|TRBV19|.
TGTGCCAGTAGTTCTCCAGGGGCCCGGGAGCAGTTCTTC
CASSSPGAREQFF
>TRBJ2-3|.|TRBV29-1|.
TGCAGCGTGACCCGAGGTAGCACAGATACGCAGTATTTT
CSVTRGSTDTQYF
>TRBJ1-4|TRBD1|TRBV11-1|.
TGTGCCAGCAGCTTACAGGGGGCGGTTGGTGAAAAACTGTTTTTT
CASSLQGAVGEKLFF
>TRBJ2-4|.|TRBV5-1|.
TGCGCCACCCCATTGGGATCCGCTGCCAAAAACATTCAGTACTTC
CATPLGSAAKNIQYF
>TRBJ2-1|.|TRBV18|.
TGTGCCAGCTCAAAGGGGGGGGCATCATCCTACAATGAGCAGTTCTTC
CASSKGGASSYNEQFF
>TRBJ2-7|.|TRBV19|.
TGTGCCAGTAGTGGGGCGGGGAGTTCCTACGAGCAGTACTTC
CASSGAGSSYEQYF
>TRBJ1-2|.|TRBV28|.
TGTGCCAGTGGGAACTTCTATGGCTACACCTTC
CASGNFYGYTF
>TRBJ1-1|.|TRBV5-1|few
TGCGCCAGCAGCCGGGGACAAGCGAACACTGAAGCTTTCTTT
CASSRGQANTEAFF
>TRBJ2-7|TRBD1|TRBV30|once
TGTGCCTGGAGTGCCGGGACAGGGGGTTACGAGCAGTACTTC
CAWSAGTGGYEQYF
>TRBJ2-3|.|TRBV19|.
TGTGCCAGTAGTATACCAGGGACTAGCACAGATACGCAGTATTTT
CASSIPGTSTDTQYF
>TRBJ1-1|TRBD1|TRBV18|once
TGTGCCAGCTCCCAAACAGGGGGCGTCAGGAACACTGAAGCTTTCTTT
CASSQTGGVRNTEAFF
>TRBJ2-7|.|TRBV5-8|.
TGTGCCAGCAGCTTTAGACAGAGTTACGAGCAGTACTTC
CASSFRQSYEQYF
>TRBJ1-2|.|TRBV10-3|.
TGTGCCATCACGGCAGGGGTAAACCCTGGCTACACCTTC
CAITAGVNPGYTF
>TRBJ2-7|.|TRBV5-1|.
TGCGCCAGCAGCTTGGCGGGGGGACAGCTTCATTCCTACGAGCAGTACTTC
CASSLAGGQLHSYEQYF
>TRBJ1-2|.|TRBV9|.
TGTGCCAGCAGCGTAGAAGGAAACTATGGCTACACCTTC
CASSVEGNYGYTF
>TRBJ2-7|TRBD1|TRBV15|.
TGTGCCACCAGCAGTCGACAGGGCTCCGACGAGCAGTACTTC
CATSSRQGSDEQYF
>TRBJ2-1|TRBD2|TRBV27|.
TGTGCCAGCAGTTTCTCGGGGGGGAATGGTATTGAGCAGTTCTTC
CASSFSGGNGIEQFF
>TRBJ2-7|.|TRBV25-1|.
TGTGCCAGCAGTGAATCAAAAGGATCGGAGCAGTACTTC
CASSESKGSEQYF
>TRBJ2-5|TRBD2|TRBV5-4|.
TGTGCCAGCAGCTTGGGGGGGGGACAAGAGACCCAGTACTTC
CASSLGGGQETQYF
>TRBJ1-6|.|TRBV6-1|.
TGTGCCAGCAGTGACAACAGGGTGGACTCACCCCTCCACTTT
CASSDNRVDSPLHF
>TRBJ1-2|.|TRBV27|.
TGTGCCAGCAGGGACTGGTATGGCTACACCTTC
CASRDWYGYTF
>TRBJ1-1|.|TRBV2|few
TGTGCCAGCACGCGAGGGGGGATGGACACTGAAGCTTTCTTT
CASTRGGMDTEAFF
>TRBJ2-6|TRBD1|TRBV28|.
TGTGCCAGCAGTCCCGTCGACAGGGTTGCCTCCTCTGGGGCCAACGTCCTGACTTTC
CASSPVDRVASSGANVLTF
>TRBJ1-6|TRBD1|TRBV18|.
TGTGCCAGCTCCCAACAGGGGTGGAATTCACCCCTCCACTTT
CASSQQGWNSPLHF
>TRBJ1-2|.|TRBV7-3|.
TGTGCCAGCAGCTCAACGACACCACAGGGTCTTGGAGGCTACACCTTC
CASSSTTPQGLGGYTF
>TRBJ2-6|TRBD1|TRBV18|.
TGTGCCAGCTCACCACGGACAGGGGAAACTGGGGCCAACGTCCTGACTTTC
CASSPRTGETGANVLTF